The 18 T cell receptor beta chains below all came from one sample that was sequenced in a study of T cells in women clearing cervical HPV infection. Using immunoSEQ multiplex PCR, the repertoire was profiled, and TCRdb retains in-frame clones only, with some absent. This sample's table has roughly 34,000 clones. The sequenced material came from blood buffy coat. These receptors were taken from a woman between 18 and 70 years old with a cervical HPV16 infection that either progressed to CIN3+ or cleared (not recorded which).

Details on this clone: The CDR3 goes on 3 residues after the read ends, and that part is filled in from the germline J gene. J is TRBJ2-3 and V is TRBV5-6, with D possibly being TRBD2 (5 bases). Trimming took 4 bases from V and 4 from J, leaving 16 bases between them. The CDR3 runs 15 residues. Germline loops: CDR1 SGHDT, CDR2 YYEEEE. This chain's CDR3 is CASSPLTGWADTQYF. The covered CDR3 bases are TGTGCCAGCAGCCCTCTCACGGGGTGGGCAGATACG.

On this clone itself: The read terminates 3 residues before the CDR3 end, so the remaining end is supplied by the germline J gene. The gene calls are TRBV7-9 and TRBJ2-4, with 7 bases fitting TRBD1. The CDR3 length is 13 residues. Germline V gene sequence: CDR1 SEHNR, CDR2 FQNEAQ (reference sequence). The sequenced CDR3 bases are TGTGCCAGCAGCCCACAGGGGCGCTCTGGT. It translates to CASSPQGRSG. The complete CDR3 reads CASSPQGRSGQYF.

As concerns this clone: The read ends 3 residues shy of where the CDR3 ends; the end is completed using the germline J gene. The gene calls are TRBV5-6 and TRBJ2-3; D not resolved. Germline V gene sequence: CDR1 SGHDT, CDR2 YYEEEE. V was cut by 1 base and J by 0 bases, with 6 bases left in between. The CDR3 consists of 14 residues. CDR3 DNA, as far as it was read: TGTGCCAGCAGCTTGCCCAGGAGCACAGATACG. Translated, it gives CASSLPRSTDT. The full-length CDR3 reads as CASSLPRSTDTQYF.

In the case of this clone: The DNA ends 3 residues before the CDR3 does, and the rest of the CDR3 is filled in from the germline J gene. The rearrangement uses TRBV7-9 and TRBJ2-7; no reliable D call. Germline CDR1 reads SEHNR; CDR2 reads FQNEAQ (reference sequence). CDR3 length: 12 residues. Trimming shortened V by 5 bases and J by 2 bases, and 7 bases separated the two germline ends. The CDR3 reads CASSPSAYEQYF. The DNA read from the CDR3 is TGTGCCAGCAGCCCGTCTGCCTACGAG.

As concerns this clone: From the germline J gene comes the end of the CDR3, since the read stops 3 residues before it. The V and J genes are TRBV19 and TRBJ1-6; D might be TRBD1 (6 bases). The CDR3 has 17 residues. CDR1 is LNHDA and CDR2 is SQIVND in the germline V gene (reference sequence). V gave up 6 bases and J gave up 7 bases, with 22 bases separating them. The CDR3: CASSDPPRGLKNSPLHF. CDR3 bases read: TGTGCCAGTAGCGACCCACCCAGGGGCTTGAAGAATTCACCC.

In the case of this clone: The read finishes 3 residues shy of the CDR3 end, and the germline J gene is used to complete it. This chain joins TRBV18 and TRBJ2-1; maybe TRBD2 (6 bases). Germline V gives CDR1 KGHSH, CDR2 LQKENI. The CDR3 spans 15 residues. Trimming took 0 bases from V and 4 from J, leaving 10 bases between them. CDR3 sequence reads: CASSPPERAYNEQFF. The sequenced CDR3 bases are TGTGCCAGCTCACCACCGGAGCGGGCATACAATGAG.

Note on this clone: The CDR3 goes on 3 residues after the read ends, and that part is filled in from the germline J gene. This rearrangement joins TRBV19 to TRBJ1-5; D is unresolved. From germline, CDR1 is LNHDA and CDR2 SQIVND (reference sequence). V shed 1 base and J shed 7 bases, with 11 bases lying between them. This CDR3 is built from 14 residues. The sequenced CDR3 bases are TGTGCCAGTAGTATAGTTGGACTCGAACAGCCC. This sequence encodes CASSIVGLEQP. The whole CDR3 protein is CASSIVGLEQPQHF.

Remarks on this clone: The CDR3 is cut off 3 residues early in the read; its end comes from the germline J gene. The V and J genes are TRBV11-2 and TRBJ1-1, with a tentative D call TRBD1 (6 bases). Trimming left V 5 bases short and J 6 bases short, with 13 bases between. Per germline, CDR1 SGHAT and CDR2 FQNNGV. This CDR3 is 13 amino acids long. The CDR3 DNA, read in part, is TGTGCCAGCAGCAGCAGGGGTTCGGCTGAA. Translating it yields CASSSRGSAE. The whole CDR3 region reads CASSSRGSAEAFF. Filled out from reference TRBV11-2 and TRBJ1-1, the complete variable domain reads EAGVAQSPRYKIIEKRQSVAFWCNPISGHATLYWYQQILGQGPKLLIQFQNNGVVDDSQLPKDRFSAERLKGVDSTLKIQPAKLEDSAVYLCASSSRGSAEAFFGQGTRLTVV.

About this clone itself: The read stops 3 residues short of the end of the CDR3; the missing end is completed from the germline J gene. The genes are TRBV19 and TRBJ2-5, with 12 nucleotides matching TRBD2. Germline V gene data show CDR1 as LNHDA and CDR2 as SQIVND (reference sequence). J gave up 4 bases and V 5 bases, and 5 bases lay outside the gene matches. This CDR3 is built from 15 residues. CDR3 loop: CASSWLAGGGETQYF. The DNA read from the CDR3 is TGTGCCAGTAGTTGGCTAGCGGGGGGGGGAGAGACC.

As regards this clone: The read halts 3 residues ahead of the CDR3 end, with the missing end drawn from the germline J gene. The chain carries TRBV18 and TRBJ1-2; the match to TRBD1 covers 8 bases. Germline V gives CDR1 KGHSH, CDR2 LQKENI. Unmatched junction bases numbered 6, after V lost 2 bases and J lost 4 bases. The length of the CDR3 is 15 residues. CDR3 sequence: CASSPGQGGGYGYTF. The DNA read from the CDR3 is TGTGCCAGCTCACCAGGACAGGGCGGGGGCTATGGC. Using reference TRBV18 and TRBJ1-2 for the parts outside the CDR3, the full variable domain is NAGVMQNPRHLVRRRGQEARLRCSPMKGHSHVYWYRQLPEEGLKFMVYLQKENIIDESGMPKERFSAEFPKEGPSILRIQQVVRGDSAAYFCASSPGQGGGYGYTFGSGTRLTVV.

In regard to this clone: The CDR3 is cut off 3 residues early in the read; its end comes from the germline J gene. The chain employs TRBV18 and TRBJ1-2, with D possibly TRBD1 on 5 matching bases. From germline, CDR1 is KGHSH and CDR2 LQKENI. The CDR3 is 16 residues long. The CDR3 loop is CASSPPRGGSYNDYTF. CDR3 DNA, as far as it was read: TGTGCCAGCTCACCACCCCGGGGGGGATCCTACAATGAC.

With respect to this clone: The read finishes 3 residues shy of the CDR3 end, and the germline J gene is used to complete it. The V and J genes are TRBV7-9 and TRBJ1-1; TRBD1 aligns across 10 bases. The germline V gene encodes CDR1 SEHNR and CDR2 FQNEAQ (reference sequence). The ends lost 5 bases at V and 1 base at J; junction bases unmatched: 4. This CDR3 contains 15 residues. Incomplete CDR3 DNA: TGTGCCAGCAGCCCGCGGACAGGGGGGAACACTGAA. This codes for CASSPRTGGNTE. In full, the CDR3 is CASSPRTGGNTEAFF.

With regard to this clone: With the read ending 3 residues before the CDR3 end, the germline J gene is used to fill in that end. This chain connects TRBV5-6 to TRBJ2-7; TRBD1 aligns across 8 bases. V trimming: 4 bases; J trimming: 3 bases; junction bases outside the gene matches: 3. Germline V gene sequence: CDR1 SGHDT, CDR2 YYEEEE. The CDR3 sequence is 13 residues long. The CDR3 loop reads CASSLTGVYEQYF. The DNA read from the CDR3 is TGTGCCAGCAGCCTGACAGGGGTCTACGAG.

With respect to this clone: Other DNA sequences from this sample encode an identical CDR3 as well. CDR3 in amino acids: CASKTGRAPQHF. The CDR3 DNA, read in part, is TGTGCCAGTAAGACAGGGAGGGCGCCC. The chain is built from TRBV19 and TRBJ1-5; 7 nucleotides agree with TRBD1. The observed sequence ends 3 residues before the CDR3 terminus, with the missing tail filled in from the germline J gene. V shed 7 bases and J 9 bases; nucleotides not matched to a gene: 6. The CDR3 has 12 residues. Germline loops: CDR1 LNHDA, CDR2 SQIVND (reference sequence).

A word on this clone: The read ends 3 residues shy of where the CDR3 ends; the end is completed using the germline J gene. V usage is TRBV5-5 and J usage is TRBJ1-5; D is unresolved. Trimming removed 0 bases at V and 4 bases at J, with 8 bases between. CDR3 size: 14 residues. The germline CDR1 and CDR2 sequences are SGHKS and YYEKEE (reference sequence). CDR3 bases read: TGTGCCAGCAGCTTGGTGTCCGGGAATCAGCCC. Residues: CASSLVSGNQP. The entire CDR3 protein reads CASSLVSGNQPQHF.

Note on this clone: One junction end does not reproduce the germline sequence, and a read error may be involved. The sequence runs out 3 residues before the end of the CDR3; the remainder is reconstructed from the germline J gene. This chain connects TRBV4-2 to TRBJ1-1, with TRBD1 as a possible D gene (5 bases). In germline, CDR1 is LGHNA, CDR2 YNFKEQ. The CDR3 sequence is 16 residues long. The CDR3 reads CASSQVAGHGNTEAFF. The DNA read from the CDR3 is TGCGCCAGCAGCCAAGTCGCAGGACACGGGAACACTGAA.

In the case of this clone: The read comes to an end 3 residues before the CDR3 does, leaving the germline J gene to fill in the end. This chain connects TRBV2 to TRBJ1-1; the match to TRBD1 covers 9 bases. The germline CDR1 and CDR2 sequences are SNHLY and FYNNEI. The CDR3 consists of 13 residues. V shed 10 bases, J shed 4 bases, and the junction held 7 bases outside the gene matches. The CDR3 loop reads CANRQGGVTEAFF. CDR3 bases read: TGTGCCAACAGACAGGGGGGTGTCACTGAA. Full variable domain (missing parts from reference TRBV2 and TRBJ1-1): EPEVTQTPSHQVTQMGQEVILRCVPISNHLYFYWYRQILGQKVEFLVSFYNNEISEKSEIFDDQFSVERPDGSNFTLKIRSTKLEDSAMYFCANRQGGVTEAFFGQGTRLTVV.

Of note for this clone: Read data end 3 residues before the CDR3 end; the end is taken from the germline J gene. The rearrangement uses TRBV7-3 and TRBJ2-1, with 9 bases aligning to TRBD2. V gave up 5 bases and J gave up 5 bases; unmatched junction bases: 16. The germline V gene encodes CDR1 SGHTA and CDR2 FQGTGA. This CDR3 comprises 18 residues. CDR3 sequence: CASSRGVAGASGDNEQFF. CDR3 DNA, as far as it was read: TGTGCCAGCAGCCGAGGGGTAGCGGGGGCTTCAGGGGACAATGAG.